A single sample is the source of the 17 T cell receptor beta chains below, sequenced in a study of CD8 T cells in ankylosing spondylitis. TCRdb analysed the 5' RACE reads with MiXCR anew, one entry per CDR3 protein. The table has over 150,000 distinct CDR3 sequences, around 13% seen once. Sequenced input: blood, either unsorted or a sorted T cell fraction (not recorded which). These TCRs come from a male donor with ankylosing spondylitis or in good health (not recorded which).

This clonotype has only a few counts. The chain combines TRBV20-1 with TRBJ2-5, with 9 bases fitting TRBD2. CDR3 length equals 15 residues. Germline CDR1 reads DFQATT; CDR2 reads SNEGSKA (reference sequence). The V segment lost 6 bases and the J segment 0 bases; nucleotides outside the gene matches: 8. In nucleotides, the CDR3 is TGCAGTGCGAACCGACTAGCGGAGTACCAAGAGACCCAGTACTTC. Its translation: CSANRLAEYQETQYF.

This sequence joins TRBV7-9 and TRBJ2-7; D assignment may be TRBD1 or TRBD2 (5 bases each). CDR1 SEHNR and CDR2 FQNEAQ come from the germline V gene (reference sequence). The CDR3 length is 15 residues. The ends were cut back, 4 bases at V and 5 bases at J, with 18 bases in the middle. The CDR3 region has the DNA TGTGCCAGCAGCTCTCGGGGCGAGGGAGCCCACGAGCAGTACTTC. Translating gives CASSSRGEGAHEQYF.

This clonotype was recorded a few times. The chain combines TRBV2 with TRBJ2-3, with TRBD2 matching over 7 bases. Germline trimming cut 2 bases from V and 4 bases from J; bases unmatched to any gene: 3. Germline lookup yields CDR1 SNHLY and CDR2 FYNNEI. This CDR3 region has 14 residues. CDR3 DNA: TGTGCCAGCAGTGAATCTAGCGGACCAGATACGCAGTATTTT. Protein sequence: CASSESSGPDTQYF.

The genes are TRBV11-3 and TRBJ2-7; TRBD1 might be the D (7 bases). V lost 5 bases, J lost 1 base, and 15 bases lay in between. The CDR3 has 15 amino acids. Germline-derived CDR1 and CDR2 are SGHNT and YENEEA. The CDR3 sequence is CASSGGQRASYEQYF. Written as DNA, the CDR3 is TGTGCCAGCAGCGGGGGACAGCGGGCATCCTACGAGCAGTACTTC. The complete variable domain, with remaining parts taken from reference TRBV11-3 and TRBJ2-7, reads EAGVVQSPRYKIIEKKQPVAFWCNPISGHNTLYWYLQNLGQGPELLIRYENEEAVDDSQLPKDRFSAERLKGVDSTLKIQPAELGDSAVYLCASSGGQRASYEQYFGPGTRLTVT.

This clonotype was recorded many times. This chain's CDR3 is CASSLLAGGINEQFF. The DNA for the CDR3 is TGCGCCAGCAGCTTACTAGCGGGAGGGATCAATGAGCAGTTCTTC. This chain links TRBV5-1 with TRBJ2-1, with 13 bases that match TRBD2. The germline V gene has CDR1 SGHRS and CDR2 YFSETQ. This CDR3 contains 15 residues. V shed 2 bases, J shed 6 bases, and the junction held 2 bases outside the gene matches.

A note on this clonotype: An end of the junction does not agree with germline; a read error may underlie this. The chain carries TRBV12-3 or TRBV12-4 and TRBJ2-7; 10 positions agree with TRBD2. This CDR3 region has 16 residues. The DNA for the CDR3 is TGTGCCAGCGGTTTAAGGGCTAGCGGGAGCTTGTACGAGCAGTACTTC. As protein: CASGLRASGSLYEQYF.

This clonotype was found once. The rearrangement joins TRBV11-2 to TRBJ2-1, with D unresolved. The CDR3 contains 14 residues. The germline V gene encodes CDR1 SGHAT and CDR2 FQNNGV. Trimming pared 4 bases from V and 8 bases from J, leaving 15 bases between. CDR3 sequence reads: CASSSPYRVDEQFF. Here the CDR3 DNA reads TGTGCCAGCAGCTCCCCGTACCGGGTCGATGAGCAGTTCTTC.

In this sample, this clonotype turned up a few times. The V call is TRBV9, the J call TRBJ2-7; D remains ambiguous. Germline assignment: CDR1 SGDLS and CDR2 YYNGEE. Trimming cost V 2 bases and J 0 bases, with 9 bases left between them. The CDR3 contains 14 residues. The CDR3: CASSVGYSSYEQYF. CDR3 coding DNA: TGTGCCAGCAGCGTTGGCTATAGCTCCTACGAGCAGTACTTC.

The rearrangement links TRBV15 to TRBJ2-3, with 9 bases aligning to TRBD2. Germline CDR1 LNHNV, CDR2 YYDKDF (reference sequence). The CDR3 length is 15 residues. With 4 bases clipped from V and 2 bases from J, the junction kept 4 bases outside the gene matches. The CDR3 reads CATSTGLAVTDTQYF. CDR3 coding DNA: TGTGCCACCAGCACGGGACTAGCTGTCACAGATACGCAGTATTTT.

This chain uses TRBV5-8 with TRBJ2-7; TRBD1 matches at 9 bases. The CDR3 totals 14 residues. Trimming cost V 4 bases and J 3 bases; bases outside gene matches: 5. The germline gives CDR1 SGHTS, CDR2 YDEGEE. The CDR3 here is CASSTRDRDYEQYF. CDR3 coding DNA: TGTGCCAGCAGCACCCGGGACAGGGACTACGAGCAGTACTTC.

This clonotype was observed at least ten times. The chain joins TRBV7-9 to TRBJ2-1, with D hard to call. In germline, CDR1 is SEHNR, CDR2 FQNEAQ (reference sequence). Trimming took 8 bases from V and 7 from J, leaving 12 bases between them. CDR3 size: 12 residues. CDR3 in DNA: TGTGCCAGCGGCTCCCACCTAAATGAGCAGTTCTTC. Its protein is CASGSHLNEQFF.

V gene TRBV15 combines with J gene TRBJ1-2; D is ambiguous. This CDR3 has 16 amino acids. The V gene lost 1 base and the J gene lost 4 bases, with 16 bases spanning the gap. Germline lookup yields CDR1 LNHNV and CDR2 YYDKDF (reference sequence). CDR3 residues: CATSRATGMVFYGYTF. As DNA, the CDR3 is TGTGCCACCAGCAGAGCGACGGGGATGGTCTTCTATGGCTACACCTTC.

The J gene is TRBJ1-1, the V gene TRBV6-1; D ambiguous. The CDR3 has 14 amino acids. The V gene lost 7 bases and the J gene lost 2 bases, with 14 bases spanning the gap. Germline V gives CDR1 MNHNS, CDR2 SASEGT. The DNA for the CDR3 is TGTGCCAGCACCGAGGCGCGGGTAAACACTGAAGCTTTCTTT. This codes for CASTEARVNTEAFF.

This clonotype showed up just a few times. The chain joins TRBV3-1 to TRBJ1-2; TRBD1 is a possible D gene (5 bases). Looked up from germline, CDR1 is LGHDT and CDR2 is YNNKEL (reference sequence). The CDR3 is 16 amino acids. Trimming removed 0 bases at V and 5 bases at J, with 16 bases between. The chain's CDR3 is CASSQEVGQGIYGYTF. CDR3 in DNA: TGTGCCAGCAGCCAAGAAGTGGGGCAGGGAATTTATGGCTACACCTTC.

This clonotype was detected ten times or more. The chain is built from TRBV4-2 and TRBJ2-7, with D hard to call. This CDR3 is 12 amino acids long. V was shortened by 0 bases and J by 7 bases, with 7 bases between the two germline ends. Germline V CDR1 and CDR2: LGHNA, YNFKEQ. The CDR3 DNA sequence: TGTGCCAGCAGCCAAGAGATCGGGGAGCAGTACTTC. Residues: CASSQEIGEQYF.

The chain carries TRBV7-9 and TRBJ1-2; unclear D gene. Germline assignment: CDR1 SEHNR and CDR2 FQNEAQ (reference sequence). The CDR3 sequence is 14 residues long. V shed 10 bases and J shed 0 bases, with 15 bases lying between them. CDR3 sequence: CATYLPSANYGYTF. The CDR3 DNA follows: TGTGCCACCTACCTCCCCTCTGCTAACTATGGCTACACCTTC.

This clonotype was recorded a few times. The rearrangement links TRBV6-5 to TRBJ2-7, with 7 bases fitting TRBD2. The V segment lost 0 bases and the J segment 2 bases; nucleotides outside the gene matches: 13. CDR1 is MNHEY and CDR2 is SVGAGI in the germline V gene. The CDR3 consists of 18 residues. CDR3 sequence: CASSYSAGLSALTYEQYF. DNA for the CDR3: TGTGCCAGCAGTTACTCAGCGGGGCTGAGCGCACTTACCTACGAGCAGTACTTC.